The 25 T cell receptor beta chains below come from one sample, sequenced in a study of shared clonotypes between healthy human individuals. Produced via immunoSEQ multiplex PCR; TCRdb's table is partial and in-frame only. This sample has millions of clones, with roughly 95% found just once. Naive CD8 cells lacked CD45RO, underwent positive selection for CCR7 and left out terminally differentiated effector memory CD45RA+ cells. The specimen was naive CD8+ T cells sorted from blood. These receptors were obtained from a man aged 18 to 29 in good health.

With respect to this clone: Other DNA variants within this sample encode the same CDR3. The chain combines TRBV27 with TRBJ2-1, with 14 bases that match TRBD2. V lost 4 bases, J lost 4 bases, and 3 bases stayed unmatched. Germline CDR1 is MNHEY and CDR2 is SMNVEV (reference sequence). The CDR3 runs to 16 residues. CDR3 in amino acids: CASSSRLAGGYNEQFF. CDR3 nucleotide sequence: TGTGCCAGCAGTTCACGACTAGCGGGAGGGTACAATGAGCAGTTCTTC.

The chain has TRBV5-6 and TRBJ2-3; possibly TRBD1 for D (8 bases). Trimming took 4 bases from V and 3 from J, leaving 15 bases between them. Germline V lookup: CDR1 SGHDT, CDR2 YYEEEE. The CDR3 consists of 15 residues. CDR3 residues: CASSRTGGGTDTQYF. CDR3 nucleotides: TGTGCCAGCAGCAGAACAGGGGGAGGGACAGATACGCAGTATTTT.

V is TRBV5-4 and J is TRBJ2-3; D is ambiguous. Trimming removed 5 bases from V and 4 bases from J, with 14 bases in between. The CDR3 has 14 residues. CDR1 and CDR2 (germline): SGHNT, YYREEE (reference sequence). This chain's CDR3 is CASRGSWAPDTQYF. CDR3 nucleotides: TGTGCCAGCAGGGGATCATGGGCACCAGATACGCAGTATTTT.

This chain joins TRBV14 and TRBJ1-2; 9 nucleotides align to TRBD1. With V trimmed by 4 bases and J by 3 bases, 12 bases remained unmatched. Germline-derived CDR1 and CDR2 are SGHDN and FVKESK. The CDR3 covers 17 residues. The CDR3 sequence: CASSLPGGTGFDYGYTF. The CDR3 DNA follows: TGTGCCAGCAGCCTTCCTGGCGGGACAGGGTTCGACTATGGCTACACCTTC.

The V gene is TRBV5-1, the J gene TRBJ2-5; possible D gene TRBD2, 6 bases. The CDR3 extends over 14 amino acids. Trimming took off 0 bases at V and 2 bases at J, with 8 bases between the two ends. Germline CDR1 SGHRS, CDR2 YFSETQ. DNA for the CDR3: TGCGCCAGCAGCTTGGGTGCGGGGCAAGAGACCCAGTACTTC. Translating it yields CASSLGAGQETQYF.

Turning to this clone: One base away lies a much larger clone, so this may be a sequencing read error. The same CDR3 arises from other DNA sequences in this sample as well. This rearrangement joins TRBV5-6 to TRBJ2-7, with unresolved D. Germline V gene data show CDR1 as SGHDT and CDR2 as YYEEEE. CDR3 size: 11 residues. Trimming pared 5 bases from V and 0 bases from J, leaving 3 bases between. Here the CDR3 reads CASSVSYEQYF. CDR3 sequence (DNA): TGTGCCAGCAGTGTCTCCTACGAGCAGTACTTC. The whole variable domain, filled in from reference TRBV5-6 and TRBJ2-7, reads DAGVTQSPTHLIKTRGQQVTLRCSPKSGHDTVSWYQQALGQGPQFIFQYYEEEERQRGNFPDRFSGHQFPNYSSELNVNALLLGDSALYLCASSVSYEQYFGPGTRLTVT.

About this clone: The sample carries other DNA sequences with the same CDR3. The genes are TRBV4-1 and TRBJ2-7; D is possibly TRBD2 (5 bases). Germline assignment: CDR1 MGHRA and CDR2 YSYEKL. The ends were cut back, 0 bases at V and 4 bases at J, with 13 bases in the middle. The CDR3 contains 15 residues. CDR3 in amino acids: CASSQDPGRGYEQYF. DNA of the CDR3: TGCGCCAGCAGCCAAGACCCCGGGCGAGGGTACGAGCAGTACTTC.

Turning to this clone: Relative to the germline gene, one junction end is altered; a read error may explain this. The CDR3, as DNA: TGTGCTAGCAGCTTCCACACCAACCAGAACACTGAAGCTTTCTTT. Amino acids: CASSFHTNQNTEAFF. V gene TRBV7-7 combines with J gene TRBJ1-1; D unclear. Germline V gene lookup returns CDR1 SSHAT and CDR2 FNYEAQ (reference sequence). The CDR3 covers 15 residues.

The count of this clone is one. The chain combines TRBV18 with TRBJ1-3; no reliable D call. Trimming took 0 bases from V and 0 from J, leaving 12 bases between them. Germline values: CDR1 KGHSH, CDR2 LQKENI. The CDR3 contains 17 residues. The CDR3 region is CASSPPHSSSSGNTIYF. The CDR3, as DNA: TGTGCCAGCTCACCACCGCACAGCTCTAGCTCTGGAAACACCATATATTTT.

The chain has TRBV9 and TRBJ2-1, with D unclear. CDR3 length equals 15 residues. Looked up from germline, CDR1 is SGDLS and CDR2 is YYNGEE. V lost 0 bases and J 8 bases, leaving 15 bases between the germline ends. The CDR3 is CASSVGERLGDEQFF. CDR3 in DNA: TGTGCCAGCAGCGTAGGGGAACGGTTGGGCGATGAGCAGTTCTTC.

V is TRBV7-9 and J is TRBJ2-5; the match to TRBD1 covers 8 bases. The junction had 12 bases not matched to a gene; V was cut back by 8 bases and J by 4 bases. The CDR3 totals 15 residues. The germline V gene has CDR1 SEHNR and CDR2 FQNEAQ (reference sequence). CDR3: CASEGDRRGAETQYF. In nucleotides, the CDR3 is TGTGCCAGCGAAGGGGACAGGAGAGGTGCAGAGACCCAGTACTTC.

The rearrangement links TRBV5-5 to TRBJ1-5, with D uncertain. V gave up 0 bases and J gave up 4 bases, with 8 bases separating them. Germline values: CDR1 SGHKS, CDR2 YYEKEE (reference sequence). The CDR3 is made up of 14 amino acids. The CDR3, as DNA: TGTGCCAGCAGCTTGGTTTGGGGAAATCAGCCCCAGCATTTT. Translated: CASSLVWGNQPQHF.

The chain combines TRBV27 with TRBJ2-5; 9 bases are shared with TRBD1. CDR1 is MNHEY and CDR2 is SMNVEV in the germline V gene (reference sequence). This CDR3 is 18 amino acids long. Trimming removed 1 base from V and 5 bases from J; junction bases left unmatched: 14. CDR3 in DNA: TGTGCCAGCAGTTTATTGGGGGACAGGGCCCCGTTTTGGGAGACCCAGTACTTC. Protein: CASSLLGDRAPFWETQYF.

Worth noting for this clone: This sample also contains other DNA sequences that code for the same CDR3. V usage is TRBV9 and J usage is TRBJ2-2; D ambiguous. The CDR3 totals 13 residues. Germline lookup yields CDR1 SGDLS and CDR2 YYNGEE. Trimming shortened V by 0 bases and J by 3 bases, and 3 bases separated the two germline ends. CDR3: CASSVGDTGELFF. The DNA for the CDR3 is TGTGCCAGCAGCGTAGGAGACACCGGGGAGCTGTTTTTT.

This clone was found once. The genes are TRBV4-1 and TRBJ1-1, with D tentatively TRBD1 (6 bases). Trimming shortened V by 5 bases and J by 2 bases, and 15 bases separated the two germline ends. Germline assignment: CDR1 MGHRA and CDR2 YSYEKL. This CDR3 has 15 amino acids. CDR3 DNA: TGCGCCAGCAGCAAAGCGCCAGGGGCAAACACTGAAGCTTTCTTT. Residues: CASSKAPGANTEAFF.

The rearrangement links TRBV6-5 to TRBJ2-7; no definite D call. This CDR3 is 14 amino acids long. The V end lost 2 bases, the J end lost 1 base, and 9 bases lay between the germline ends. Per germline, CDR1 MNHEY and CDR2 SVGAGI. CDR3 amino acids: CASSYKGLSYEQYF. The CDR3 nucleotides read TGTGCCAGCAGTTACAAAGGCCTTTCCTACGAGCAGTACTTC.

V is TRBV10-3 and J is TRBJ1-5; TRBD1 might be the D (5 bases). The V end was cut by 1 base, the J end by 6 bases, with 7 bases between. The germline V gene encodes CDR1 ENHRY and CDR2 SYGVKD. The CDR3 extends over 13 amino acids. The chain's CDR3 is CAISELGGQPQHF. The CDR3 DNA reads as TGTGCCATCAGTGAGTTGGGGGGTCAGCCCCAGCATTTT.

The rearrangement uses TRBV7-9 and TRBJ2-7; D is perhaps TRBD1 or TRBD2 (5 bases each). The CDR3 extends over 15 amino acids. Trimming stripped 5 bases from V and 2 bases from J, with 16 bases between. Germline V gene sequence: CDR1 SEHNR, CDR2 FQNEAQ (reference sequence). Here the CDR3 DNA reads TGTGCCAGCAGCCCTCCGGGACCGCGACCCTACGAGCAGTACTTC. Amino acids: CASSPPGPRPYEQYF.

This rearrangement joins TRBV30 to TRBJ2-6, with no clear D. This CDR3 is 13 amino acids long. V lost 7 bases, J lost 2 bases, and 9 bases lay in between. CDR1 is GTSNPN, CDR2 SVGIG, per germline (reference sequence). The CDR3 loop is CASAVAGANVLTF. The CDR3 bases are TGTGCCTCCGCAGTGGCTGGGGCCAACGTCCTGACTTTC.

The V and J genes are TRBV5-1 and TRBJ2-7; possibly TRBD2 for D (6 bases). Germline assignment: CDR1 SGHRS and CDR2 YFSETQ. The CDR3 runs to 15 residues. V was shortened by 5 bases and J by 4 bases, with 19 bases between the two germline ends. The CDR3 region has the DNA TGCGCCAGCAGGCGGGGCCGGGTCGGAGAGTACGAGCAGTACTTC. Translation: CASRRGRVGEYEQYF.

The chain has TRBV4-3 and TRBJ1-5; D not resolved. V was shortened by 0 bases and J by 5 bases, with 8 bases between the two germline ends. This CDR3 is built from 14 residues. Germline V CDR1 and CDR2: LGHNA, YSLEER. CDR3 nucleotides: TGCGCCAGCAGCCAAGAGGTGTCGGATCAGCCCCAGCATTTT. Translated, it gives CASSQEVSDQPQHF.

For this clone: This same CDR3 is encoded by further DNA sequences in the sample. The rearrangement uses TRBV7-2 and TRBJ1-1; D remains unclear. CDR1 is SGHTA, CDR2 FQGNSA, per germline. The CDR3 extends over 13 amino acids. With 5 bases removed from V and 1 base from J, the gap between germline ends came to 8 bases. The DNA of the CDR3 is TGTGCCAGCAGCCCCACTGGGAACACTGAAGCTTTCTTT. This encodes CASSPTGNTEAFF. Full variable domain (remainder filled in from reference TRBV7-2 and TRBJ1-1): GAGVSQSPSNKVTEKGKDVELRCDPISGHTALYWYRQSLGQGLEFLIYFQGNSAPDKSGLPSDRFSAERTGGSVSTLTIQRTQQEDSAVYLCASSPTGNTEAFFGQGTRLTVV.

The J gene is TRBJ2-3, the V gene TRBV28; 7 nucleotides align to TRBD2. The CDR3 covers 16 residues. Losses at the gene ends were 6 bases for V and 1 base for J; bases not matched to a gene: 10. Germline-derived CDR1 and CDR2 are MDHEN and SYDVKM. For the CDR3, the DNA is TGTGCCAGCAGCGATACTGCTAGCGGACGCACAGATACGCAGTATTTT. It translates to CASSDTASGRTDTQYF.

In regard to this clone: The identical CDR3 is also encoded by other nucleotide sequences in the sample. The V and J genes are TRBV5-6 and TRBJ2-5, with D possibly matching TRBD2 (6 bases). Germline V gene data show CDR1 as SGHDT and CDR2 as YYEEEE. The CDR3 length is 14 residues. V shed 4 bases and J shed 1 base, with 11 bases lying between them. Written as DNA, the CDR3 is TGTGCCAGCAGCCTTGGAGGGACCCAAGAGACCCAGTACTTC. It codes for CASSLGGTQETQYF.

The chain is built from TRBV7-2 and TRBJ2-7; 9 bases line up with TRBD2. V lost 5 bases and J lost 0; bases outside the gene matches: 5. CDR3 length: 15 amino acids. Germline CDR1 reads SGHTA; CDR2 reads FQGNSA. The CDR3 region has the DNA TGTGCCAGCAGCCCAGCGGGAGGCCTCTCCTACGAGCAGTACTTC. It encodes CASSPAGGLSYEQYF.